The 10 T cell receptor beta chains in this list originate from one sample, sequenced in a study of CD8+CD57+ T cells in acquired aplastic anemia. Genomic DNA served as template for TCR beta VDJ and CDR3 profiling. Using its own MiXCR run on the reads, TCRdb lists one record per CDR3 protein. This repertoire shows some 280,000 distinct CDR3 sequences, roughly three fifths found once; its top ten account for 6.5% to 10%. Material for sequencing was sorted CD4+, CD8+, or CD8+CD57+ T cells (not recorded which) from PBMCs. Receptors originate from a human donor with severe aplastic anemia or a healthy control (not recorded which).

This clonotype was recorded many times. The V gene is TRBV7-6, the J gene TRBJ2-5, with a tentative D call TRBD1 (5 bases). Germline loops: CDR1 SGHVS, CDR2 FNYEAQ. The CDR3 is made up of 13 amino acids. Between the trimmed V and J ends, which lost 6 bases and 3 bases, there was a span of 11 bases. The CDR3 reads CASRAGLEETQYF. The CDR3 DNA follows: TGTGCCAGCAGAGCAGGGTTGGAAGAGACCCAGTACTTC.

This chain joins TRBV7-3 and TRBJ1-1; D not certain. Looked up from germline, CDR1 is SGHTA and CDR2 is FQGTGA. The CDR3 has 13 amino acids. Trimming took off 5 bases at V and 1 base at J, with 8 bases between the two ends. CDR3 coding DNA: TGTGCCAGCAGCAAAGACACGAACACTGAAGCTTTCTTT. Encoded protein: CASSKDTNTEAFF. Based on the CDR3 plus reference TRBV7-3 and TRBJ1-1, the full variable domain is GAGVSQTPSNKVTEKGKYVELRCDPISGHTALYWYRQSLGQGPEFLIYFQGTGAADDSGLPNDRFFAVRPEGSVSTLKIQRTERGDSAVYLCASSKDTNTEAFFGQGTRLTVV.

This clonotype was picked up a small number of times. The gene calls are TRBV7-8 and TRBJ1-6; D possibly corresponds to TRBD1 (6 bases). V was trimmed by 1 base and J by 16 bases, leaving 14 bases between them. The CDR3 runs 13 residues. The germline CDR1 and CDR2 sequences are SGHVS and FQNEAQ. CDR3 in amino acids: CASSLGGGLMLHF. The DNA of the CDR3 is TGTGCCAGCAGCTTAGGGGGGGGGCTCATGCTCCACTTT.

The chain has TRBV24-1 and TRBJ2-3; perhaps TRBD1 as D (5 bases). Germline V gene lookup returns CDR1 KGHDR and CDR2 SFDVKD. Trimming took off 5 bases at V and 2 bases at J, with 19 bases between the two ends. CDR3 length equals 17 residues. CDR3 amino acids: CATSVRVYPLPTDTQYF. Written as DNA, the CDR3 is TGTGCCACCAGTGTCAGGGTGTACCCCCTTCCCACAGATACGCAGTATTTT.

This chain uses TRBV28 with TRBJ1-1; D is unclear. Germline V gives CDR1 MDHEN, CDR2 SYDVKM. The V end was cut by 7 bases, the J end by 8 bases, with 20 bases between. This CDR3 is 14 amino acids long. CDR3 amino acids: CASITWVSNAEAFF. CDR3 DNA: TGTGCCAGCATTACCTGGGTCAGCAACGCCGAAGCTTTCTTT.

V gene TRBV2 combines with J gene TRBJ1-6; no reliable D call. Trimming took 3 bases from V and 7 from J, leaving 4 bases between them. The CDR3 length is 12 residues. Germline CDR1 reads SNHLY; CDR2 reads FYNNEI. CDR3 DNA: TGTGCCAGCAGTGATGGGAATTCACCCCTCCACTTT. Translating it yields CASSDGNSPLHF.

This clonotype was seen many times. Written as DNA, the CDR3 is TGTGCCAGCAGCGAGACAGGGGGCCCTGATCAGCCCCAGCATTTT. Protein: CASSETGGPDQPQHF. This chain joins TRBV6-5 and TRBJ1-5, with TRBD1 identical over 10 bases. V was clipped by 6 bases and J by 5 bases; unmatched bases: 7. CDR3 size: 15 residues. From germline, CDR1 is MNHEY and CDR2 SVGAGI.

This clonotype has a single count. The V call is TRBV4-2, the J call TRBJ2-2; D call uncertain. CDR1 LGHNA and CDR2 YNFKEQ come from the germline V gene. The CDR3 contains 13 residues. V was trimmed by 2 bases and J by 7 bases, leaving 8 bases between them. The CDR3 here is CASSQIELGELFF. The CDR3 nucleotides are TGTGCCAGCAGCCAAATAGAGCTCGGGGAGCTGTTTTTT.

This clonotype has at least ten counts. V gene TRBV20-1 combines with J gene TRBJ2-1, with TRBD2 matching over 15 bases. The V and J ends lost 4 bases and 8 bases, in that order; junction bases with no gene match: 6. The CDR3 is made up of 15 amino acids. CDR1 is DFQATT, CDR2 SNEGSKA, per germline (reference sequence). CDR3 protein: CSATRTSGGADEQFF. The CDR3 nucleotides are TGCAGTGCTACCCGGACTAGCGGGGGGGCCGATGAGCAGTTCTTC.

There are many counts of this clonotype. The chain employs TRBV7-9 and TRBJ1-5; D not certain. The CDR3 length is 18 residues. CDR1 is SEHNR and CDR2 is FQNEAQ in the germline V gene (reference sequence). The germline V and J ends were trimmed by 1 base and 0 bases, with 16 bases remaining between them. The CDR3 DNA is TGTGCCAGCAGCTTAGACGGCTTTTCGCCAGATAGCAATCAGCCCCAGCATTTT. Residues: CASSLDGFSPDSNQPQHF.